This TCR beta chain was identified in a study of early T cells in non-severe SARS-CoV-2 infection listed by TCRdb under 2021. Concerning the study at large: Because TCR sequencing was done on bulk RNA from unsorted whole blood, the alpha and beta chains could not be paired.

The study was a case-control design nested within a healthcare worker cohort in London, UK, with weekly nasopharyngeal swab PCR tests and blood sampling. Healthcare workers were recruited during the week of the UK lockdown, between 23 and 31 March 2020, and followed weekly for up to about 15 weeks. Points the paper makes about the study in general: VDJdb matching was skewed toward anti-spike CD8 responses and likely underestimated virus-specific expansions by missing private and CD4 specificities.

Library preparation used 5' RACE. The instrument was a NextSeq 500. The TCR library protocol attached unique molecular identifiers to individual cDNA molecules to correct for sequencing error and PCR bias. Both TCR alpha and beta chains were sequenced, and tight co-correlation was observed between alpha and beta sequence abundances in each sample. The authors' pipeline ran thus. Decombinator V4 was used to perform V gene, J gene and CDR3 annotation of TCR sequences. Expanded TCRs were defined as changing significantly between any two time points under a Poisson model with p below 0.0001. Abundances of TCRs were expressed as counts per million after normalisation to the total number of TCRs sequenced in each sample. MAIT TCRs were defined by TRAV1-2 paired with TRAJ12, TRAJ20 or TRAJ33, and iNKT TCRs by TRAV10 paired with TRAJ18. VDJdb, accessed 1 November 2021, was searched for CMV, EBV and SARS-CoV-2 annotated TCRs, with TCRs annotated for multiple antigens excluded. Clones were called with MiXCR by TCRdb after fastp trimmed the public reads at Q25, and only in-frame beta chains were retained. Identical CDR3 proteins give one entry, which carries the most common genes and DNA. Here the V and J calls rest on TCRdb's processing, not on the authors' analysis. Here the sample has tens of thousands of distinct CDR3 sequences; 13% to 15% occur a single time. Roughly 6% of the sample is held by the ten biggest clonotypes.

As for this clonotype: The target of this receptor is not known. Base qualities were left out, and no much larger clone turns up one base away.

Between the V and J ends, shortened by 7 bases and 2 bases respectively, the junction contains 12 bases. From the germline V gene (reference sequence), CDR1 is DFQATT and CDR2 is SNEGSKA. Counted from cysteine to phenylalanine, this CDR3 has 12 amino acids. Only the CDR3 region is kept as DNA, spanning 36 bases read in frame from base 1. The source material was whole blood. The receptor was isolated from an adult who was a healthcare worker with PCR-confirmed SARS-CoV-2 infection or an uninfected control (not recorded which). The chain couples TRBV20-1 to TRBJ2-7, with the D gene call left open. The CDR3 protein sequence reads: CSVVLGTYEQYF. In nucleotides, the sequence is TGCAGTGTCGTCCTGGGGACCTACGAGCAGTACTTC.